One T cell receptor (beta chain) is described in this entry. Though nominally healthy at sampling, donors likely had unrecorded immune exposures. The sample comes from a study of cytomegalovirus exposure and HLA in healthy donors. Use of 60 Vbeta and 13 Jbeta primers characterized the PCR. The table came from immunoSEQ multiplex PCR; TCRdb's copy has only in-frame clones and leaves some out. Of 90,000 to 120,000 clones detected, roughly 70% appear once; the ten largest clones hold about a tenth. There are 14 residues in the CDR3. Per germline, CDR1 SGHTA and CDR2 FQGNSA. The receptor's source is a man aged 35 to 55 in good health and CMV-seropositive. The V call is TRBV7-2, the J call TRBJ2-5, with 9 bases matching TRBD1. The end of the DNA is better explained by TRBJ2-7, so the J call may be wrong. The sequenced sample consisted of PBMCs. In nucleotides, the CDR3 is TGTGCCAGCAGCCTCCGGGACAGGGTCTACGAGCAGTACTTC. Protein product: CASSLRDRVYEQYF.